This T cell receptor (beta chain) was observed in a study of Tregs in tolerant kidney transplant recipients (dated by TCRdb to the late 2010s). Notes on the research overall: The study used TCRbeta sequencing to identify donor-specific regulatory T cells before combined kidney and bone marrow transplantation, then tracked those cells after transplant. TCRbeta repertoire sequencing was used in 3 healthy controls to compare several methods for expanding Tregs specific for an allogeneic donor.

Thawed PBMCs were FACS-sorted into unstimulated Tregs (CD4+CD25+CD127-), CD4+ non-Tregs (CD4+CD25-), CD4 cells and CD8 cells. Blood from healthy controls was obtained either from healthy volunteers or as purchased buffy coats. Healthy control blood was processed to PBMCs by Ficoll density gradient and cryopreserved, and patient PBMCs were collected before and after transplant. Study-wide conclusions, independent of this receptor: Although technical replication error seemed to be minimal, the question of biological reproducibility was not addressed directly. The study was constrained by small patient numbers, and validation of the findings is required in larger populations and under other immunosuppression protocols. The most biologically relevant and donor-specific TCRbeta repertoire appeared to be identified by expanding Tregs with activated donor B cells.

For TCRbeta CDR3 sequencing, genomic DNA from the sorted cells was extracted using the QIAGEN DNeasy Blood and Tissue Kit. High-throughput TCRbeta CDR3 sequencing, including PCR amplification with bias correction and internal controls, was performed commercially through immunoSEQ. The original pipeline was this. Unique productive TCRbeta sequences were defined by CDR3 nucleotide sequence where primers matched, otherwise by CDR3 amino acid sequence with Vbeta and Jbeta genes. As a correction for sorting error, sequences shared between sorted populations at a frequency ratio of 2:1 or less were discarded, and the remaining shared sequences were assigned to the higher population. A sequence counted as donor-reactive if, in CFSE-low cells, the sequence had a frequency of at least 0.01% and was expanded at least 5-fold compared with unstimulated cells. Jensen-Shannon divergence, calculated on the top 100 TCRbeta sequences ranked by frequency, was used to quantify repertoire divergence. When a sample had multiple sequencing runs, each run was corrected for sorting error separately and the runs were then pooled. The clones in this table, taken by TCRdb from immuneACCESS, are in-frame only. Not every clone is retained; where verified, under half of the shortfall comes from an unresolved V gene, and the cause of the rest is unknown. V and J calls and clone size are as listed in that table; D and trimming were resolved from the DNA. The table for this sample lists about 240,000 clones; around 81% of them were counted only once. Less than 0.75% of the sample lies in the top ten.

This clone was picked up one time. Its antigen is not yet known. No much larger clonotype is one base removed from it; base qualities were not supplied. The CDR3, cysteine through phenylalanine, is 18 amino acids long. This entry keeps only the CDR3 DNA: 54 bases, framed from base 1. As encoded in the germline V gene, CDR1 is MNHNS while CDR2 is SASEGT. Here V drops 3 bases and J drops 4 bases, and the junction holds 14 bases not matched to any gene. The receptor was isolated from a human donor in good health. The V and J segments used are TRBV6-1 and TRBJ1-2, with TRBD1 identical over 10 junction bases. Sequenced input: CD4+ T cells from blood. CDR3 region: CASSESGKTGTGVYGYTF. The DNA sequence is TGTGCCAGCAGTGAGTCGGGGAAGACCGGGACAGGGGTCTATGGCTACACCTTC.